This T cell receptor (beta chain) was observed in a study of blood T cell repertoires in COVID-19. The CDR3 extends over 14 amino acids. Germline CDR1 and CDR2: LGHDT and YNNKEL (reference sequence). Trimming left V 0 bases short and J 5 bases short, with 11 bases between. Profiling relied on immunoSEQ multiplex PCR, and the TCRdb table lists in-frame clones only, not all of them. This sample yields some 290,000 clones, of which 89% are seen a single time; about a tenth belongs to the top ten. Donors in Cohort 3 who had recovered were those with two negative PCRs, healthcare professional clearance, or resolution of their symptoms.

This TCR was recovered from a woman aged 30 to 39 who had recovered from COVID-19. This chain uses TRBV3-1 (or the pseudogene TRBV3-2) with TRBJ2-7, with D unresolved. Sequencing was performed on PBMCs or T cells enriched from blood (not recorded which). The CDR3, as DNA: TGTGCCAGCAGCCAAGATCCGACAATCCACGAGCAGTACTTC. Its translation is CASSQDPTIHEQYF.